The 10 T cell receptor beta chains below were found in one sample sequenced in a study of blood T cell repertoires in COVID-19. Sequencing used immunoSEQ multiplex PCR; TCRdb keeps in-frame clones, though not all of them. The sample shows 150,000 to 200,000 clones, around four fifths of them seen only once. Sequenced: peripheral blood. These receptors were taken from a man in his 70s with active or convalescent COVID-19.

The chain uses TRBV10-1 and TRBJ2-3; 7 bases fit TRBD1. Germline CDR1 WNHNN, CDR2 SYGVQD (reference sequence). Trimming took 10 bases from V and 0 from J; bases not matched to a gene: 1. The CDR3 loop spans 12 amino acids. The CDR3 here is CATGQSTDTQYF. The DNA of the CDR3 is TGCGCCACGGGACAGAGCACAGATACGCAGTATTTT.

The chain recombines TRBV6-5 with TRBJ1-4; possibly TRBD1 for D (6 bases). CDR3 size: 12 residues. V was pared by 5 bases and J by 7 bases, with 8 bases between. The V gene's germline CDR1 is MNHEY and CDR2 SVGAGI. The chain's CDR3 is CASSQGFEKLFF. In nucleotides, the CDR3 is TGTGCCAGCAGTCAGGGGTTTGAAAAACTGTTTTTT.

This rearrangement joins TRBV7-2 to TRBJ2-1; no definite D call. Germline-derived CDR1 and CDR2 are SGHTA and FQGNSA. V dropped 4 bases and J dropped 7 bases, with 11 bases sitting between them. The CDR3 consists of 13 residues. CDR3 protein: CASSSPHVNEQFF. In DNA form, the CDR3 reads TGTGCCAGCAGCTCCCCCCATGTGAATGAGCAGTTCTTC.

A single count supports this clone. The CDR3 spells CASLREINQPQHF. CDR3 nucleotide sequence: TGTGCCAGCCTTCGAGAGATTAATCAGCCCCAGCATTTT. The V gene is TRBV2, the J gene TRBJ1-5; D is ambiguous. In germline, CDR1 is SNHLY, CDR2 FYNNEI. With 8 bases removed from V and 4 bases from J, the gap between germline ends came to 12 bases. The CDR3 is made up of 13 amino acids.

In regard to this clone: Other DNA sequences within the sample encode an identical CDR3. The chain joins TRBV27 to TRBJ1-6; TRBD1 might be the D (5 bases). This CDR3 contains 17 residues. Germline CDR1 is MNHEY and CDR2 is SMNVEV (reference sequence). V was cut by 5 bases and J by 13 bases, with 27 bases left in between. This CDR3 is CASSPRDPQVLNSPLHF. DNA for the CDR3: TGTGCCAGCAGTCCGCGCGATCCACAGGTGCTTAACTCGCCCCTCCACTTT.

The chain recombines TRBV11-2 with TRBJ1-2; 8 nucleotides line up with TRBD1. The ends lost 2 bases at V and 6 bases at J; junction bases unmatched: 8. Per germline, CDR1 SGHAT and CDR2 FQNNGV. CDR3 length: 15 amino acids. The CDR3 here is CASSLQLGQDHGYTF. The DNA for the CDR3 is TGTGCCAGCAGCTTACAACTGGGACAGGACCATGGCTACACCTTC.

The gene calls are TRBV20-1 and TRBJ1-2, with D uncertain. The CDR3 runs to 12 residues. The germline V gene has CDR1 DFQATT and CDR2 SNEGSKA (reference sequence). V was pared by 3 bases and J by 3 bases, with 8 bases between. CDR3 bases: TGCAGTGCTAGTCCAGGCGACTATGGCTACACCTTC. Its protein product is CSASPGDYGYTF.

The rearrangement uses TRBV9 and TRBJ2-2; TRBD2 matches 11 bases. The V segment lost 0 bases and the J segment 6 bases; nucleotides outside the gene matches: 4. The CDR3 has 16 amino acids. The germline V gene encodes CDR1 SGDLS and CDR2 YYNGEE. The CDR3, as DNA: TGTGCCAGCAGCGTAGGACTAGCGGGGCTTGCCGGGGAGCTGTTTTTT. It codes for CASSVGLAGLAGELFF.

This chain connects TRBV7-2 to TRBJ1-5, with TRBD1 matching 9 bases. Germline-derived CDR1 and CDR2 are SGHTA and FQGNSA. The CDR3 is made up of 17 amino acids. V lost 0 bases, J lost 2 bases, and 5 bases stayed unmatched. CDR3 in amino acids: CASSLAPGQGGNQPQHF. The CDR3 DNA reads TGTGCCAGCAGCTTAGCGCCGGGACAGGGAGGCAATCAGCCCCAGCATTTT.

J is TRBJ2-2 and V is TRBV2; possible D gene TRBD1, 6 bases. Germline values: CDR1 SNHLY, CDR2 FYNNEI. This CDR3 has 17 amino acids. The V gene lost 6 bases and the J gene lost 3 bases, with 20 bases spanning the gap. As DNA, the CDR3 is TGTGCCAGCAGGGGGGCAGGGTGGGGCGCGGACACCGGGGAGCTGTTTTTT. This encodes CASRGAGWGADTGELFF.